Listed here are 13 T cell receptor beta chains from one sample, sequenced in a study of multiple sclerosis patients with progressive multifocal leukoencephalopathy. Documented time point: approximately twelve months of natalizumab therapy. This table comes from immunoSEQ multiplex PCR, and its TCRdb copy is limited to in-frame clones, with some not included. The sample gives around 30,000 clones, nearly 90% of which show up once; about 1.3% is in the top ten. Specimen: PBMCs, collected from a patient treated with natalizumab. The receptors were gathered from a human donor with multiple sclerosis.

This chain connects TRBV28 to TRBJ1-6; D is ambiguous. Germline V gene sequence: CDR1 MDHEN, CDR2 SYDVKM. Trimming cost V 6 bases and J 7 bases, with 7 bases left between them. The CDR3 contains 12 residues. The CDR3 coding sequence is TGTGCCAGCAGCGGTGGGAATTCACCCCTCCACTTT. Translating it yields CASSGGNSPLHF.

CDR3 nucleotides: TGTGCCAGCAGTTGGGGCATTAATGGCTACACCTTC. Translation gives CASSWGINGYTF. V gene TRBV6-5 combines with J gene TRBJ1-2; a weak D match, TRBD1 (5 bases). The CDR3 has 12 amino acids. The V and J ends lost 4 bases and 6 bases respectively, with 9 bases between them. Germline loops: CDR1 MNHEY, CDR2 SVGAGI.

The sample holds a few counts of this clone. The chain carries TRBV10-3 and TRBJ1-3; no definite D call. Trimming removed 0 bases from V and 0 bases from J, with 6 bases in between. In germline, CDR1 is ENHRY, CDR2 SYGVKD. The CDR3 has 15 residues. The CDR3 sequence is CAISESGFSGNTIYF. Written as DNA, the CDR3 is TGTGCCATCAGTGAGTCGGGTTTCTCTGGAAACACCATATATTTT.

This clone has a single count. V gene TRBV27 combines with J gene TRBJ2-5; tentative D call: TRBD1 (5 bases). The J call is in doubt because the DNA end fits TRBJ2-7 better. CDR1 is MNHEY and CDR2 is SMNVEV in the germline V gene (reference sequence). CDR3 length equals 12 residues. Here the CDR3 DNA reads TGTGCCACCTCTACAGGATCCTACGAGCAGTACTTC. It specifies CATSTGSYEQYF.

The chain has TRBV4-3 and TRBJ1-1; D gene ambiguous. This CDR3 is built from 14 residues. Trimming pared 0 bases from V and 8 bases from J, leaving 13 bases between. Germline V lookup: CDR1 LGHNA, CDR2 YSLEER. The CDR3 region is CASSQDQYIGEAFF. The CDR3 region has the DNA TGCGCCAGCAGCCAAGATCAGTATATAGGGGAAGCTTTCTTT.

Notes on this clone: One end of the junction does not line up with germline, which may come from a read error. This chain links TRBV7-7 with TRBJ2-2, with D maybe TRBD1 (6 bases). The germline V gene has CDR1 SSHAT and CDR2 FNYEAQ (reference sequence). This CDR3 is 15 amino acids long. The CDR3 nucleotides read TGTGCTAGCAGCTTAGGCAGGGGTAGGACCGGGGAGCTGTTTTTT. It translates to CASSLGRGRTGELFF.

This clone was seen a few times. This chain links TRBV6-5 with TRBJ1-2; D gene ambiguous. V was trimmed by 0 bases and J by 3 bases, leaving 8 bases between them. The CDR3 contains 14 residues. The germline V gene encodes CDR1 MNHEY and CDR2 SVGAGI. In DNA, the CDR3 is TGTGCCAGCAGTTACTCGAGATCAGACTATGGCTACACCTTC. Translating gives CASSYSRSDYGYTF.

This sequence joins TRBV9 and TRBJ2-2; 9 bases align to TRBD1. Germline V gives CDR1 SGDLS, CDR2 YYNGEE. V was pared by 4 bases and J by 8 bases, with 9 bases of the junction left unmatched. CDR3 size: 15 residues. In DNA, the CDR3 is TGTGCCAGCAGCCCTCCGGGACAGGGAGTTGGGGAGCTGTTTTTT. Protein: CASSPPGQGVGELFF. Full variable domain (outside the CDR3, taken from reference TRBV9 and TRBJ2-2): DSGVTQTPKHLITATGQRVTLRCSPRSGDLSVYWYQQSLDQGLQFLIQYYNGEERAKGNILERFSAQQFPDLHSELNLSSLELGDSALYFCASSPPGQGVGELFFGEGSRLTVL.

CDR3 coding DNA: TGTGCCAGCTCACTCGGACAGCCGAACACCGGGGAGCTGTTTTTT. Its translation: CASSLGQPNTGELFF. The chain employs TRBV18 and TRBJ2-2; TRBD1 is a possible D gene (6 bases). Between the trimmed V and J ends, which lost 4 bases and 0 bases, there was a span of 9 bases. Germline V CDR1 and CDR2: KGHSH, LQKENI. The CDR3 is 15 amino acids.

This clone was observed once. This chain connects TRBV5-4 to TRBJ2-7; D call uncertain. The germline V gene encodes CDR1 SGHNT and CDR2 YYREEE (reference sequence). V shed 0 bases and J shed 6 bases, with 10 bases lying between them. This CDR3 contains 13 residues. CDR3 nucleotide sequence: TGTGCCAGCAGCTTGGACCCACCGGGCGAGCAGTACTTC. Translated, it gives CASSLDPPGEQYF.

The V call is TRBV7-3, the J call TRBJ2-7; 8 bases match TRBD1. The CDR3 spans 13 residues. The trim removed 4 bases at V and 8 bases at J, leaving 7 bases unmatched. Germline values: CDR1 SGHTA, CDR2 FQGTGA. CDR3 sequence reads: CASSSGQGIQQYF. Here the CDR3 DNA reads TGTGCCAGCAGCTCCGGACAGGGCATCCAGCAGTACTTC.

This rearrangement joins TRBV28 to TRBJ1-2; D is unresolved. The germline CDR1 and CDR2 sequences are MDHEN and SYDVKM. The CDR3 loop spans 12 amino acids. Trimming pared 5 bases from V and 4 bases from J, leaving 8 bases between. This CDR3 is CASSEWGYGYTF. CDR3 nucleotide sequence: TGTGCCAGCAGTGAGTGGGGCTATGGCTACACCTTC.

This clone has just one count. This chain joins TRBV9 and TRBJ2-1, with 14 bases identical to TRBD2. Germline V gene data show CDR1 as SGDLS and CDR2 as YYNGEE. With 3 bases clipped from V and 5 bases from J, the junction kept 7 bases outside the gene matches. The CDR3 length is 17 residues. Here the CDR3 reads CASSGTSGGPRNNEQFF. The DNA of the CDR3 is TGTGCCAGCAGCGGGACTAGCGGGGGGCCTAGAAACAATGAGCAGTTCTTC.